This TCR beta chain was recovered during a study of OX40 agonist ivuxolimab in advanced cancers. General study points: Expansion of clones was among the lowest in partial responders at 0.1-3.0 mg/kg. In CD8+ T cells, expanded clones were on average more numerous than in CD4+.

As to this clone: Its antigen is not identified.

V dropped 7 bases and J dropped 1 base, with 19 bases sitting between them. Germline lookup yields CDR1 MDHEN and CDR2 SYDVKM. This CDR3 is built from 16 residues. This table comes from immunoSEQ multiplex PCR, and its TCRdb copy is limited to in-frame clones, with some not included. The repertoire consists of roughly 39,000 clones, with 85% to 90% occurring once and the leading ten covering 6%. This rearrangement joins TRBV28 to TRBJ2-5; D may correspond to TRBD1 or TRBD2 (5 bases each). The sample was CD4+ or CD8+ T cells sorted from blood, taken in a trial of the OX40 agonist ivuxolimab. This clonotype was sampled from an adult with an advanced solid tumor such as melanoma, head and neck, liver or kidney cancer. The CDR3 sequence: CASTLGKGTLQETQYF. The CDR3 DNA reads TGTGCCAGCACTCTAGGGAAGGGGACCCTCCAAGAGACCCAGTACTTC.